This T cell receptor (beta chain) was retrieved from a study of cytomegalovirus exposure and HLA in healthy donors. Study-level information: Earlier results showed approximately 110 million unique TCR beta sequences derived from about 179 million T cells. Findings and caveats of the study: More clonal expansion characterized HLA-associated TCR beta chains than equally common others in a later analysis. Diagnosis of cytomegalovirus status made by the classifier reportedly showed high specificity and sensitivity.

V was pared by 8 bases and J by 3 bases, with 17 bases between. The CDR3 consists of 14 residues. Germline CDR1 is MNHNS and CDR2 is SASEGT. The primer mix had 60 Vbeta and 13 Jbeta primers. The data were produced by immunoSEQ multiplex PCR, yet TCRdb's version contains in-frame clones alone and is incomplete. The data contain approximately 150,000 clones, 80% of them singletons. Turning to this clone: The antigen is unknown.

Nominally healthy donors provided the samples, though records likely missed some immune exposures. This TCR derives from a man aged 30 to 39 in good health and CMV-seropositive. Sequenced sample: PBMCs. The chain is built from TRBV6-1 and TRBJ2-7; possibly TRBD1 for D (6 bases). The CDR3 DNA reads as TGTGCCAGCCGAGGGGGAACGGTGAGCTACGAGCAGTACTTC. Encoded protein: CASRGGTVSYEQYF.